This is a list of T cell receptor beta chains from one sample in a study of shared clonotypes between healthy human individuals. Sequencing was performed with immunoSEQ multiplex PCR; in TCRdb, only in-frame clones are kept and a portion is missing. The sample carries about 2.4 million clones, about 92% recorded once. Input material: naive CD4+ T cells sorted from blood. The source of these receptors is a man younger than 35 in good health. Each CDR3 is given with its conserved first and last residue. The D gene is left open where the match is weak. Clone size appears in some rows only: once, few, many, or a class for an expanded clone.

j_call: TRBJ2-2; clone_size: NA; v_call: TRBV18; d_call: NA; cdr3_nt: TGTGCCAGCTCACCAAGTCTAGCGTCGAACACCGGGGAGCTGTTTTTT; cdr3_aa: CASSPSLASNTGELFF
j_call: TRBJ1-2; clone_size: NA; v_call: TRBV6-1; d_call: NA; cdr3_nt: TGTGCCAGCAGTGACAGGGTTTTTATTACCTTC; cdr3_aa: CASSDRVFITF
j_call: TRBJ1-1; clone_size: NA; v_call: TRBV29-1; d_call: NA; cdr3_nt: TGCAGCGTCGATGCTGGGGGCACTGAAGCTTTCTTT; cdr3_aa: CSVDAGGTEAFF
j_call: TRBJ1-3; clone_size: few; v_call: TRBV6-5; d_call: NA; cdr3_nt: TGTGCCAGCAGTGGGGACTTTGGCTCTGGAAACACCATATATTTT; cdr3_aa: CASSGDFGSGNTIYF
j_call: TRBJ1-5; clone_size: NA; v_call: TRBV6-1; d_call: NA; cdr3_nt: TGTGCCAGCAGCGGGAGTACCAATCAGCCCCAGCATTTT; cdr3_aa: CASSGSTNQPQHF
j_call: TRBJ2-3; clone_size: NA; v_call: TRBV7-2; d_call: NA; cdr3_nt: TGTGCCAGCAGCTTAACCGGAGGGCTAGATACGCAGTATTTT; cdr3_aa: CASSLTGGLDTQYF
j_call: TRBJ1-2; clone_size: NA; v_call: TRBV5-1; d_call: TRBD1; cdr3_nt: TGCGCCAGCAGCTTACAGGGGGAAGGCTACACCTTC; cdr3_aa: CASSLQGEGYTF
j_call: TRBJ2-7; clone_size: NA; v_call: TRBV11-2; d_call: NA; cdr3_nt: TGTGCCAGCAGCTTAATCGGCGGAAAAGCTTGGGAGCAGTACTTC; cdr3_aa: CASSLIGGKAWEQYF
j_call: TRBJ1-6; clone_size: NA; v_call: TRBV11-2; d_call: NA; cdr3_nt: TGTGCCAGCAGCTTAGATGGCGGGTCCAATTCACCCCTCCACTTT; cdr3_aa: CASSLDGGSNSPLHF
j_call: TRBJ1-5; clone_size: NA; v_call: TRBV6-1; d_call: TRBD1; cdr3_nt: TGTGCCAGCACTGGACAGGGGGGTCTGCCCCAGCATTTT; cdr3_aa: CASTGQGGLPQHF
j_call: TRBJ1-3; clone_size: NA; v_call: TRBV30; d_call: NA; cdr3_nt: TGTGCCTGGAGTCCACAACCCGGGTCCACCATATATTTT; cdr3_aa: CAWSPQPGSTIYF
j_call: TRBJ1-2; clone_size: NA; v_call: TRBV19; d_call: NA; cdr3_nt: TGTGCCAGTAGTGGCTCGGACAGTAACTATGGCTACACCTTC; cdr3_aa: CASSGSDSNYGYTF
j_call: TRBJ1-4; clone_size: NA; v_call: TRBV9; d_call: NA; cdr3_nt: TGTGCCAGCAGCGAGAGACATAATGAAAAACTGTTTTTT; cdr3_aa: CASSERHNEKLFF
j_call: TRBJ2-2; clone_size: NA; v_call: TRBV29-1; d_call: NA; cdr3_nt: TGCAGCGTTGAAAAGGGATCGAACACCGGGGAGCTGTTTTTT; cdr3_aa: CSVEKGSNTGELFF
j_call: TRBJ1-2; clone_size: NA; v_call: TRBV7-2; d_call: NA; cdr3_nt: TGTGCCAGTACGAGGGACACGAAGTCTAGAGGCTACACCTTC; cdr3_aa: CASTRDTKSRGYTF
j_call: TRBJ1-2; clone_size: NA; v_call: TRBV2; d_call: NA; cdr3_nt: TGTGCCAGCAGCGGGCGTTATGGCTACACCTTC; cdr3_aa: CASSGRYGYTF
j_call: TRBJ1-6; clone_size: NA; v_call: TRBV5-1; d_call: NA; cdr3_nt: TGCGCCAGCAGCTTGGCATCTCGGGTGGATTCACCCCTCCACTTT; cdr3_aa: CASSLASRVDSPLHF
j_call: TRBJ2-1; clone_size: NA; v_call: TRBV29-1; d_call: NA; cdr3_nt: TGCAGCGTTGTGGGGCGTTTCTACAATGAGCAGTTCTTC; cdr3_aa: CSVVGRFYNEQFF
j_call: TRBJ1-4; clone_size: few; v_call: TRBV19; d_call: NA; cdr3_nt: TGTGCCAGTAGTACTCAGGGTACGAAACTGTTTTTT; cdr3_aa: CASSTQGTKLFF
j_call: TRBJ2-7; clone_size: few; v_call: TRBV2; d_call: NA; cdr3_nt: TGTGCCAGCAGTGTAGGGAGTAAGAACTACGAGCAGTACTTC; cdr3_aa: CASSVGSKNYEQYF
j_call: TRBJ2-3; clone_size: NA; v_call: TRBV7-3; d_call: TRBD2; cdr3_nt: TGTGCCAGCAGCAATCGGGGGGACCACACAGATACGCAGTATTTT; cdr3_aa: CASSNRGDHTDTQYF
j_call: TRBJ1-3; clone_size: NA; v_call: TRBV7-4; d_call: NA; cdr3_nt: TGTGCCAGCAGCCCGTACAGGTTCCCCTCCTCTGGAAACACCATATATTTT; cdr3_aa: CASSPYRFPSSGNTIYF
j_call: TRBJ2-5; clone_size: NA; v_call: TRBV5-4; d_call: TRBD1; cdr3_nt: TGTGCCAGCAGCCCAACAGGGGGCGTGGAGACCCAGTACTTC; cdr3_aa: CASSPTGGVETQYF
j_call: TRBJ1-3; clone_size: NA; v_call: TRBV30; d_call: TRBD1; cdr3_nt: TGTGCCTGGAATCCGGGACAGGGTAAAAACACCATATATTTT; cdr3_aa: CAWNPGQGKNTIYF
j_call: TRBJ2-7; clone_size: NA; v_call: TRBV5-1; d_call: NA; cdr3_nt: TGCGCCAGCAGCTTGGCCCGGGGCTACATGGACGAGCAGTACTTC; cdr3_aa: CASSLARGYMDEQYF
j_call: TRBJ2-3; clone_size: NA; v_call: TRBV4-1; d_call: NA; cdr3_nt: TGCGCCAGCAGCCAAGATCAATTGCGGGAAGATACGCAGTATTTT; cdr3_aa: CASSQDQLREDTQYF
j_call: TRBJ2-1; clone_size: NA; v_call: TRBV21-1; d_call: NA; cdr3_nt: TGTGCCAGCAGCAAAGCGACCCAGGCCTACAATGAGCAGTTCTTC; cdr3_aa: CASSKATQAYNEQFF
j_call: TRBJ1-1; clone_size: NA; v_call: TRBV20-1; d_call: NA; cdr3_nt: TGCAGTGCTAGTACCACTGAAGCTTTCTTT; cdr3_aa: CSASTTEAFF
j_call: TRBJ2-7; clone_size: NA; v_call: TRBV6-4; d_call: TRBD2; cdr3_nt: TGTGCCAGCAGTGACTCCGGCGGAAGCGGGAGAGAGAAGTACGAGCAGTACTTC; cdr3_aa: CASSDSGGSGREKYEQYF
j_call: TRBJ2-4; clone_size: NA; v_call: TRBV4-1; d_call: TRBD1; cdr3_nt: TGCGCCAGCAGCCAAGCTGACAGGGACCAAAACATTCAGTACTTC; cdr3_aa: CASSQADRDQNIQYF
j_call: TRBJ1-4; clone_size: NA; v_call: TRBV30; d_call: NA; cdr3_nt: TGTGCCTGGGGGTCGGGGGGGAGTGAAAAACTGTTTTTT; cdr3_aa: CAWGSGGSEKLFF
j_call: TRBJ1-2; clone_size: NA; v_call: TRBV5-1; d_call: NA; cdr3_nt: TGCGCCCCAGCTCCGCGACGCGAAACGAATGGCTACACCTTC; cdr3_aa: CAPAPRRETNGYTF
j_call: TRBJ2-7; clone_size: NA; v_call: TRBV30; d_call: NA; cdr3_nt: TGTGCCTGGAGTGAACTCGGGATTACCTACGAGCAGTACTTC; cdr3_aa: CAWSELGITYEQYF
j_call: TRBJ2-1; clone_size: NA; v_call: TRBV6-5; d_call: TRBD2; cdr3_nt: TGTGCCAGCAGGGCGACTAGCGGGATTCCTAATGAGCAGTTCTTC; cdr3_aa: CASRATSGIPNEQFF
j_call: TRBJ1-2; clone_size: NA; v_call: TRBV5-1; d_call: TRBD1; cdr3_nt: TGCGCCAGCAGCTTAGAGCAGGGGGCCTATGGCTACACCTTC; cdr3_aa: CASSLEQGAYGYTF
j_call: TRBJ1-3; clone_size: NA; v_call: TRBV18; d_call: NA; cdr3_nt: TGTGCCAGCCGCGGGGGGGAATCTGGAAACACCATATATTTT; cdr3_aa: CASRGGESGNTIYF
j_call: TRBJ2-3; clone_size: NA; v_call: TRBV29-1; d_call: TRBD1; cdr3_nt: TGCAGCGTTGAAGGGGACAGGGGAAACACAGATACGCAGTATTTT; cdr3_aa: CSVEGDRGNTDTQYF
j_call: TRBJ2-5; clone_size: once; v_call: TRBV2; d_call: NA; cdr3_nt: TGTGCCAGCGGCGGTTCTGAGACCCAGTACTTC; cdr3_aa: CASGGSETQYF
j_call: TRBJ2-3; clone_size: NA; v_call: TRBV30; d_call: TRBD1; cdr3_nt: TGTGCCTGGAGTGTAGGATCGACAGGGACCCGCACAGATACGCAGTATTTT; cdr3_aa: CAWSVGSTGTRTDTQYF
j_call: TRBJ2-5; clone_size: NA; v_call: TRBV30; d_call: TRBD1; cdr3_nt: TGTGCCTGGAGCCACCGGGGACAGAAATCGGAGACCCAGTACTTC; cdr3_aa: CAWSHRGQKSETQYF
j_call: TRBJ2-7; clone_size: NA; v_call: TRBV19; d_call: TRBD1; cdr3_nt: TGTGCCAGTAGTGCGCCTAGGGACAGGGGAATCTACGAGCAGTACTTC; cdr3_aa: CASSAPRDRGIYEQYF
j_call: TRBJ2-2; clone_size: NA; v_call: TRBV9; d_call: TRBD2; cdr3_nt: TGTGCCAGCAGCGTACTAGCGGGAGGCCCAAGACCCGAGGAGCTGTTTTTT; cdr3_aa: CASSVLAGGPRPEELFF